Shown below are 3 T cell receptor beta chains from a single sample sequenced in a study of shared T cell receptors in the human thymus. The protocol was immunoSEQ multiplex PCR, while the TCRdb copy is restricted to in-frame clones and leaves out a portion. The data hold about 380,000 clones, with 85% to 95% observed a single time. The sequenced material came from thymocytes. Receptors originate from a human donor.

V is TRBV7-6 and J is TRBJ1-5; weak D call: TRBD1 (5 bases). The germline CDR1 and CDR2 sequences are SGHVS and FNYEAQ. The CDR3 length is 17 residues. The ends were cut back, 2 bases at V and 3 bases at J, with 17 bases in the middle. The CDR3 bases are TGTGCCAGCAGCTTACTAGGGAACGGGGGTACCAATCAGCCCCAGCATTTT. Amino acid sequence: CASSLLGNGGTNQPQHF.

This chain uses TRBV5-1 with TRBJ2-5; D might be TRBD2 (5 bases). CDR1 is SGHRS and CDR2 is YFSETQ in the germline V gene. The CDR3 spans 11 residues. V lost 7 bases to trimming and J lost 5 bases, with 9 bases between them. Written as DNA, the CDR3 is TGCGCCAGCTTCCGAGGGGAGACCCAGTACTTC. It translates to CASFRGETQYF.

V is TRBV7-2 and J is TRBJ2-1; 14 nucleotides agree with TRBD2. With V trimmed by 5 bases and J by 6 bases, 3 bases remained unmatched. Germline values: CDR1 SGHTA, CDR2 FQGNSA. CDR3 length: 15 amino acids. The CDR3 DNA is TGTGCCAGCAGCGTCGGACTAGCGGGAGGCAATGAGCAGTTCTTC. It translates to CASSVGLAGGNEQFF.